A single sample is the source of the 3 T cell receptor beta chains below, sequenced in a study of blood T cell repertoires in COVID-19. Profiled with immunoSEQ multiplex PCR; TCRdb holds only in-frame clones, not every one. The table has roughly 300,000 clones, approximately 90% seen once. The source material was peripheral blood. Receptors were obtained from a young woman with COVID-19, enrolled during active disease.

The chain carries TRBV28 and TRBJ1-1; the D is unclear. Trimming took 5 bases from V and 7 from J, leaving 17 bases between them. Germline V CDR1 and CDR2: MDHEN, SYDVKM. CDR3 length: 14 amino acids. This CDR3 reads CASSPPVLGGEAFF. For the CDR3, the DNA is TGTGCCAGCAGTCCACCCGTCCTCGGAGGTGAAGCTTTCTTT.

The chain employs TRBV19 and TRBJ1-5; no firm D call. The length of the CDR3 is 15 residues. The V and J ends lost 6 bases and 0 bases respectively, with 12 bases between them. Germline V gene sequence: CDR1 LNHDA, CDR2 SQIVND (reference sequence). The CDR3 DNA is TGTGCCAGTAGCCAGGACGGGATTAGCAATCAGCCCCAGCATTTT. Translated, it gives CASSQDGISNQPQHF.

The chain is built from TRBV5-1 and TRBJ2-7; TRBD1 aligns across 9 bases. The V and J ends lost 4 bases and 3 bases, in that order; junction bases with no gene match: 5. There are 14 residues in the CDR3. The V gene's germline CDR1 is SGHRS and CDR2 YFSETQ. The CDR3 nucleotides read TGCGCCAGCAGCGTCGGGACAGGGTTCTACGAGCAGTACTTC. It codes for CASSVGTGFYEQYF.